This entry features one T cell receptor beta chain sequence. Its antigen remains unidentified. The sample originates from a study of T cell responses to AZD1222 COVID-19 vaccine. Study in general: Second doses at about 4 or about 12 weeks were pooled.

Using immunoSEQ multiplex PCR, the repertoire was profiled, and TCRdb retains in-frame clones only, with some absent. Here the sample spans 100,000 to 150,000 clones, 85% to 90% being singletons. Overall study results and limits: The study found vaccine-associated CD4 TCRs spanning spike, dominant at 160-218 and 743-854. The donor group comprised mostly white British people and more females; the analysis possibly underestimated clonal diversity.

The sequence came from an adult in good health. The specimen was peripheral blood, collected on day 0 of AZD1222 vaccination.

The CDR3 spells CASRLNSGEKLFF. As DNA, the CDR3 is TGTGCCAGCAGACTAAACTCGGGCGAAAAACTGTTTTTT. The gene calls are TRBV2 and TRBJ1-4; D is undetermined. Trimming shortened V by 6 bases and J by 8 bases, and 13 bases separated the two germline ends. CDR1 is SNHLY and CDR2 is FYNNEI in the germline V gene. The CDR3 length is 13 residues.